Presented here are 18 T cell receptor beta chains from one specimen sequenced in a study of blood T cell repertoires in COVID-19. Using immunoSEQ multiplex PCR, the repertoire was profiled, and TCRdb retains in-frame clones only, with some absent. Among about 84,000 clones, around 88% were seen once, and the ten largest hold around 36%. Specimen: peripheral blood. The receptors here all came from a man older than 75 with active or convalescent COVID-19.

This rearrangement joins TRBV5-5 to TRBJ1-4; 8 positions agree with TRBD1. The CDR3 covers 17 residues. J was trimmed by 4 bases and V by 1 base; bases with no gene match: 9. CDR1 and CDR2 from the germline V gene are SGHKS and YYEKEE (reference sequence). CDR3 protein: CASSLLPRGQDNEKLFF. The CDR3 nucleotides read TGTGCCAGCAGCTTGCTCCCCAGGGGGCAGGATAATGAAAAACTGTTTTTT.

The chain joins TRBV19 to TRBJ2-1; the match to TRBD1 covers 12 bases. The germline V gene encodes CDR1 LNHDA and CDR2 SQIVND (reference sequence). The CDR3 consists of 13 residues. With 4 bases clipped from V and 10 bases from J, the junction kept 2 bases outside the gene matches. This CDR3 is CASSRDRGLEQFF. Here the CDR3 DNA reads TGTGCCAGTAGTAGGGACAGGGGGCTCGAGCAGTTCTTC. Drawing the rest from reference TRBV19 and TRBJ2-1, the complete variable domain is DGGITQSPKYLFRKEGQNVTLSCEQNLNHDAMYWYRQDPGQGLRLIYYSQIVNDFQKGDIAEGYSVSREKKESFPLTVTSAQKNPTAFYLCASSRDRGLEQFFGPGTRLTVL.

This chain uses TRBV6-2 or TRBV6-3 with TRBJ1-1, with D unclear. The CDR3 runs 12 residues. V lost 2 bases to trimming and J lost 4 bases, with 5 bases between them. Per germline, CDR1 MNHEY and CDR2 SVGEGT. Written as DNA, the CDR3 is TGTGCCAGCAGTTACGGGAGCACTGAAGCTTTCTTT. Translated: CASSYGSTEAFF.

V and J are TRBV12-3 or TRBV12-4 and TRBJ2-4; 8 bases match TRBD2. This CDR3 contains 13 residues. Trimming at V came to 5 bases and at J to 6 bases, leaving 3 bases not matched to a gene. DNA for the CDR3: TGTGCCAGCAGTCCCGGGGGGGTAAACATTCAGTACTTC. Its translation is CASSPGGVNIQYF.

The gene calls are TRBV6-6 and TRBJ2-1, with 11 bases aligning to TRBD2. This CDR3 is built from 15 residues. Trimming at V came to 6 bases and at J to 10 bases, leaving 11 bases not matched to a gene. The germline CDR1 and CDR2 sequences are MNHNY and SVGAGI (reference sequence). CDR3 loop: CASRQLAGVQGEQFF. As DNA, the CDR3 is TGTGCCAGCAGACAACTAGCGGGGGTACAGGGCGAGCAGTTCTTC.

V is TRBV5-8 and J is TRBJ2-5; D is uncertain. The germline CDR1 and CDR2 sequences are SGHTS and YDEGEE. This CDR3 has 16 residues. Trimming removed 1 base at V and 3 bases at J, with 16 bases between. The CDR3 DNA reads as TGTGCCAGCAGCTTGTTATTTGGCGGAGCAAAAGAGACCCAGTACTTC. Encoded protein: CASSLLFGGAKETQYF.

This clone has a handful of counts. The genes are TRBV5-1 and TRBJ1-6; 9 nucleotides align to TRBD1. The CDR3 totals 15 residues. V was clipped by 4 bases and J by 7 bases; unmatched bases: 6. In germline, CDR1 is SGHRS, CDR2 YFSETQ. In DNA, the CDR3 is TGCGCCAGCAGCCCTCGGACAGGGGACAATTCACCCCTCCACTTT. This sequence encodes CASSPRTGDNSPLHF. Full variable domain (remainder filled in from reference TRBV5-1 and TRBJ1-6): KAGVTQTPRYLIKTRGQQVTLSCSPISGHRSVSWYQQTPGQGLQFLFEYFSETQRNKGNFPGRFSGRQFSNSRSEMNVSTLELGDSALYLCASSPRTGDNSPLHFGNGTRLTVT.

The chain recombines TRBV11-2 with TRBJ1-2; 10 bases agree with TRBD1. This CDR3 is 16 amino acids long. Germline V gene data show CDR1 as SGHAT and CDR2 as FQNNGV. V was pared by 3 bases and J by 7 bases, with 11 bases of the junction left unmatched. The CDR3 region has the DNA TGTGCCAGCAGCTTGTTGACAGGGGGCTCGTGGGGTGGCTACACCTTC. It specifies CASSLLTGGSWGGYTF.

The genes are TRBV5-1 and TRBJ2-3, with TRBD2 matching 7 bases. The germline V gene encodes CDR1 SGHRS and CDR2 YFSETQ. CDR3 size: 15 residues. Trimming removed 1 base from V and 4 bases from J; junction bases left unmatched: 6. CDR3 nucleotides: TGCGCCAGCAGCTTGACTAGCGAGGGCTCAGATACGCAGTATTTT. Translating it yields CASSLTSEGSDTQYF.

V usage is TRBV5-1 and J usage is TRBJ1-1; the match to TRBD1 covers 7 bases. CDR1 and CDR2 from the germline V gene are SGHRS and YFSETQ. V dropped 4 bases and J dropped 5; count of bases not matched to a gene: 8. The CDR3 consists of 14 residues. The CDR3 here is CASSRLQGLTEAFF. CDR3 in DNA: TGCGCCAGCAGCAGGTTACAGGGGCTTACTGAAGCTTTCTTT.

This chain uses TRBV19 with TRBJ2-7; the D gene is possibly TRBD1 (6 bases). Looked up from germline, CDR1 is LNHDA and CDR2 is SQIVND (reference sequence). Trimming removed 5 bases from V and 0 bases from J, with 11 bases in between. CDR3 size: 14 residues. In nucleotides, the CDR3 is TGTGCCAGTAGTGGCCGGGACAACTCCTACGAGCAGTACTTC. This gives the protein CASSGRDNSYEQYF.

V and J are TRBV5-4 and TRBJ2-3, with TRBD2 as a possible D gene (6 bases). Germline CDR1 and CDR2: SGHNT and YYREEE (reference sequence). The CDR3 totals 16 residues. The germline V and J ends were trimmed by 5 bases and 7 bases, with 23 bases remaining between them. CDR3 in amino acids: CASSPRAISGSHTQYF. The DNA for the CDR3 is TGTGCCAGCAGTCCTCGGGCGATATCCGGGAGCCATACGCAGTATTTT.

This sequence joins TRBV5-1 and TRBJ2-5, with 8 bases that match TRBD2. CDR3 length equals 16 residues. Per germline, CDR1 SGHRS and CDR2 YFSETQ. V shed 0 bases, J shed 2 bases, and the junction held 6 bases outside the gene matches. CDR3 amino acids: CASSLAGGTQQETQYF. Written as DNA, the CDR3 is TGCGCCAGCAGCTTGGCGGGGGGGACCCAACAAGAGACCCAGTACTTC.

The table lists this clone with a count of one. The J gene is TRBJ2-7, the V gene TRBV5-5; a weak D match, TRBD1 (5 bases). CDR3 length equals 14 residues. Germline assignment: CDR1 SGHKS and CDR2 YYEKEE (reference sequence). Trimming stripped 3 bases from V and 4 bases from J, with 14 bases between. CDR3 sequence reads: CASSWLQGRYEQYF. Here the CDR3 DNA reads TGTGCCAGCAGCTGGCTCCAGGGTCGGTACGAGCAGTACTTC.

The CDR3 sequence: CASSLDYRLNTEAFF. The CDR3, as DNA: TGTGCCAGCAGCTTAGATTACAGACTGAACACTGAAGCTTTCTTT. V is TRBV11-2 and J is TRBJ1-1; D is ambiguous. This CDR3 comprises 15 residues. The V end lost 0 bases, the J end lost 0 bases, and 8 bases lay between the germline ends. Germline V gives CDR1 SGHAT, CDR2 FQNNGV.

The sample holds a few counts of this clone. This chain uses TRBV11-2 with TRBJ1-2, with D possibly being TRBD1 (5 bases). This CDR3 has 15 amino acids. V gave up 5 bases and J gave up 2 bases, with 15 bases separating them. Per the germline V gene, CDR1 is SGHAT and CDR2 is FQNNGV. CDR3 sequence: CASSRREGWNYGYTF. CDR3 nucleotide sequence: TGTGCCAGCAGCCGACGGGAGGGGTGGAACTATGGCTACACCTTC.

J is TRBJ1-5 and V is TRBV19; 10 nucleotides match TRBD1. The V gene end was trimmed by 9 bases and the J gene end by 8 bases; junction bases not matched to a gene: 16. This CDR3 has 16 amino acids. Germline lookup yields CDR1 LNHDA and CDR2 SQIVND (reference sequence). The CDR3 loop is CASTWGDRGVREPQHF. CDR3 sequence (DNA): TGTGCCAGCACCTGGGGGGACAGGGGCGTGAGGGAGCCCCAGCATTTT. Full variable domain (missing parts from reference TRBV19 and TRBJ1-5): DGGITQSPKYLFRKEGQNVTLSCEQNLNHDAMYWYRQDPGQGLRLIYYSQIVNDFQKGDIAEGYSVSREKKESFPLTVTSAQKNPTAFYLCASTWGDRGVREPQHFGDGTRLSIL.

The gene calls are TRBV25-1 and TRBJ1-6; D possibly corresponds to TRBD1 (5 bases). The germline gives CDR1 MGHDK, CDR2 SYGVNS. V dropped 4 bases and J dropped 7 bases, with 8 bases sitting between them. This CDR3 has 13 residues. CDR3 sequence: CASSGRQNSPLHF. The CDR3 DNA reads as TGTGCCAGCAGTGGCCGACAGAATTCACCCCTCCACTTT.